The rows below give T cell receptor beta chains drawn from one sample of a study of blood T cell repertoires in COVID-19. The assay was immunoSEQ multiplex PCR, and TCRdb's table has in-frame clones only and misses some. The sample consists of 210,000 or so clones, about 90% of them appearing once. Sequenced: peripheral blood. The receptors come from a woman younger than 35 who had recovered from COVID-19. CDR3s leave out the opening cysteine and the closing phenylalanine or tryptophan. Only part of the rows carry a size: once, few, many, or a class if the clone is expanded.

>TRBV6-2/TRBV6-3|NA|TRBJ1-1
ASSYSRLTGNTEAF
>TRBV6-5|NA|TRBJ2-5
ASSPTEETQY
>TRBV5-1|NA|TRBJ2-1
ASSSNPGLAEGNEQF
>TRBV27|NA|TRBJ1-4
ASKGVREKLF
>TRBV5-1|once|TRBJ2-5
ASSLDLGGETQY
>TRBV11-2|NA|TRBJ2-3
ASSLDLSSGTDTQY
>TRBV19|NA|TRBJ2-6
ASSDHTGGANVLT
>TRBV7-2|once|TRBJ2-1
ASSFRGGGTSGSYNEQF
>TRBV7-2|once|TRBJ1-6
ASSLRRGGVGSPLH
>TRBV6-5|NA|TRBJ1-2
ASIDINYGYT
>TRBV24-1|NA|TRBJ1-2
ATSDYGGFYGYT
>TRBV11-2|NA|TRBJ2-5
ASSLGGDSFSRETQY
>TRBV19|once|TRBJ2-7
ASRRQGTYEQY
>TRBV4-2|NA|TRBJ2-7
ASSQGLAGGPNSYEQY
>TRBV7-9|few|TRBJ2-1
ASGTSGSYNEQF
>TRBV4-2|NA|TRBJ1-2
ASSRPGENYGYT
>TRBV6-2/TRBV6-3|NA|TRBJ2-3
ASSYGPRGTTDTQY
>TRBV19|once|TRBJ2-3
ASSNLAGADTQY
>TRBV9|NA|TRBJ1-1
ASSVGHLSEAF
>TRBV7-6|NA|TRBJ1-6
ASSLAGDSPLH
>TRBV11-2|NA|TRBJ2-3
ASSLDRSADTQY
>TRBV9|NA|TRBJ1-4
ASSEPTTNEKLF
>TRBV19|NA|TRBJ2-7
ASSRTGSSPYEQY
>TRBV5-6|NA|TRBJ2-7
ASSVTGGPAAEQY
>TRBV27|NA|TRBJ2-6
ASSFDRSSGANVLT
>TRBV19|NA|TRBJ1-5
ASSPGTFNQPQH
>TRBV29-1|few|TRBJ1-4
SVQGTNEKLF
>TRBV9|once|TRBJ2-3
ASTWRDTDTQY
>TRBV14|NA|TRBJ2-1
ASSFVRLGSYNEQF
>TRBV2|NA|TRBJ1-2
ASSERGTEGGLGYT
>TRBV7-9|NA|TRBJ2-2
ASILVGSPGELF
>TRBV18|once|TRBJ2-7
ASSPPRGDYEQY
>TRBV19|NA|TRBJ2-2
ASSIQGATGELF
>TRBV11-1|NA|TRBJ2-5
ASSRDYQETQY
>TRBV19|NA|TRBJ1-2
ATRRAGTNYGYT
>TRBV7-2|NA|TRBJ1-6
ASSPQGSSYNSPLH
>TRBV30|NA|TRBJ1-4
AWSNEGLWAFEKLF
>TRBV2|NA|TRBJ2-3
ASSELAGGPGTQY
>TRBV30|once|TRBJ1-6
AWTGHSGSPLH
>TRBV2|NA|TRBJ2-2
AGGTGGFAGELF
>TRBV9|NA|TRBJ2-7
ASSALAGGLVGEQY